This T cell receptor beta chain stems from a study of CD8 T cells in ankylosing spondylitis. As concerns this clonotype: The antigen is undetermined.

The study, taken as a whole, reports: Characteristic, it appeared, of ankylosing spondylitis blood was a TCR beta motif of fewer than 10 highly homologous variants. Matched ankylosing spondylitis synovial fluid reportedly showed significant enrichment of disease-linked clones.

Quantitative barcoded 5'-RACE was used to prepare TCR beta libraries. TCRdb re-analysed the 5' RACE reads in MiXCR, keeping a single row per CDR3 protein. The sample contains roughly 160,000 distinct CDR3 sequences, around 8.9% of which appear only once. The CDR3 runs to 18 residues. CDR1 and CDR2 (germline): MGHDK, SYGVNS. V shed 0 bases and J shed 0 bases, with 15 bases lying between them. Sequenced: blood, either unsorted or a sorted T cell fraction (not recorded which). The chain is built from TRBV25-1 and TRBJ2-1; no clear D. This TCR was sampled from a female donor with ankylosing spondylitis or in good health (not recorded which). The CDR3 region is CASSEYFNGPASYNEQFF. The CDR3 nucleotides read TGTGCCAGCAGTGAATACTTCAACGGGCCTGCCTCCTACAATGAGCAGTTCTTC.